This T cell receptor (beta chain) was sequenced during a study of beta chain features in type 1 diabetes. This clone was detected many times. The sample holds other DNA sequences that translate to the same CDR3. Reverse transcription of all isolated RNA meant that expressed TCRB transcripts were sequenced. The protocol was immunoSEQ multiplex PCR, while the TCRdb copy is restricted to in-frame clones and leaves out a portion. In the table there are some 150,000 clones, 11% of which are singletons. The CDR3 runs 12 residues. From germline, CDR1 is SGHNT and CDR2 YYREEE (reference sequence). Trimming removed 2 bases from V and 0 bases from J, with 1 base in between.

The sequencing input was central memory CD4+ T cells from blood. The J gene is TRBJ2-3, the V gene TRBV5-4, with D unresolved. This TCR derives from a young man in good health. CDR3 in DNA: TGTGCCAGCAGCTTAAGCACAGATACGCAGTATTTT. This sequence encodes CASSLSTDTQYF.